This T cell receptor beta chain was sequenced during a study of T cells in Graves' hyperthyroidism and ophthalmopathy. Study-level information: Peripheral blood was obtained at initial diagnosis, preceding any treatment. The study, taken as a whole, reports: Most clonotypes that expanded in the thyroid above 0.001 also showed up in blood. Ophthalmopathy onset followed model prediction by a median about 6.9 months.

TCR beta CDR3 sequences were amplified from RNA transcripts. TCR CDR3 underwent first-round RT-PCR with the HTBI primer set. TCRdb re-analysed the multiplex PCR reads in MiXCR, keeping a single row per CDR3 protein. The data contain about 770,000 distinct CDR3 sequences, around a sixth of them singletons. For this clonotype: The target antigen is unknown.

The CDR3 runs 16 residues. Trimming left V 5 bases short and J 4 bases short, with 20 bases between. Germline V gene sequence: CDR1 SGHTA, CDR2 FQGNSA. Sequenced sample: blood. This TCR derives from a woman in her fifties or sixties with Graves' hyperthyroidism that later progressed to Graves' ophthalmopathy. The chain employs TRBV7-2 and TRBJ2-5; D perhaps matches TRBD1 (7 bases). CDR3 amino acids: CASSPLRGQGGETQYF. The CDR3 bases are TGTGCCAGCAGCCCCTTACGGGGGCAGGGGGGAGAGACCCAGTACTTC.